Each of the 2 T cell receptor beta chains below was sequenced from the same sample in a study of cytomegalovirus exposure and HLA in healthy donors. PCR involved 60 Vbeta and 13 Jbeta primers. Produced via immunoSEQ multiplex PCR; TCRdb's table is partial and in-frame only. The profile covers about 210,000 clones, with roughly four fifths appearing a single time and roughly a tenth taken by the ten largest. Source material: PBMCs. All receptors come from a woman in her forties or fifties in good health and CMV-seropositive.

The chain is built from TRBV11-3 and TRBJ2-4, with D maybe TRBD1 (5 bases). The CDR3 contains 18 residues. CDR1 SGHNT and CDR2 YENEEA come from the germline V gene. Trimming shortened V by 5 bases and J by 7 bases, and 27 bases separated the two germline ends. The CDR3 nucleotides are TGTGCCAGCAGCCGAGAGGACAAGGCCTATCCCTTAATTAACATTCAGTACTTC. Amino acids: CASSREDKAYPLINIQYF.

The chain is built from TRBV11-1 and TRBJ2-5; TRBD2 aligns across 9 bases. V gave up 5 bases and J gave up 5 bases; unmatched junction bases: 6. Germline V gene data show CDR1 as SGHAT and CDR2 as FQDESV (reference sequence). This CDR3 region has 14 residues. CDR3: CASSRTSEGETQYF. Here the CDR3 DNA reads TGTGCCAGCAGCCGGACTAGCGAAGGGGAGACCCAGTACTTC.